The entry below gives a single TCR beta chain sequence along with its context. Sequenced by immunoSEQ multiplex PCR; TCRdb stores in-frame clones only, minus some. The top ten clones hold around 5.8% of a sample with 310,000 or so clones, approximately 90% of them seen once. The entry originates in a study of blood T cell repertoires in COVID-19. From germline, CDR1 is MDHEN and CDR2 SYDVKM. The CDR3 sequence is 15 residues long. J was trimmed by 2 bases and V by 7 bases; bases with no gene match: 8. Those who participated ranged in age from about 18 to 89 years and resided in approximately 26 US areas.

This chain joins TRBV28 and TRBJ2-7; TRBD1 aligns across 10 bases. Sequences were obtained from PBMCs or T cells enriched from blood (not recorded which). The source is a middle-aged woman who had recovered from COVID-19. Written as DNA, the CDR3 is TGTGCCAGCACCCAGGGGGGGACAGGGGCCTACGAGCAGTACTTC. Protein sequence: CASTQGGTGAYEQYF.